These 25 T cell receptor beta chains share one sample of origin, sequenced in a study of CD8+ T cells in alopecia areata. Extracted RNA was reverse transcribed, and the resulting cDNA served as sequencing template. Clones were sequenced by immunoSEQ multiplex PCR, and TCRdb holds only the in-frame ones, with some missing. Of 110,000 to 150,000 clones in the sample, approximately 56% were seen once. The sample taken for sequencing was CD8+ T cells sorted from blood. Receptors were obtained from a human donor in good health.

The chain carries TRBV7-2 and TRBJ1-2; the match to TRBD1 covers 11 bases. CDR3 length equals 18 residues. Per the germline V gene, CDR1 is SGHTA and CDR2 is FQGNSA. V was pared by 5 bases and J by 4 bases, with 15 bases of the junction left unmatched. CDR3 sequence reads: CASSRFRDRGGVGYGYTF. Written as DNA, the CDR3 is TGTGCCAGCAGCCGCTTCCGGGACAGGGGGGGTGTAGGCTATGGCTACACCTTC.

The rearrangement uses TRBV7-2 and TRBJ2-1, with 14 bases matching TRBD2. The CDR3 contains 16 residues. V shed 6 bases and J 8 bases; nucleotides not matched to a gene: 9. Germline V lookup: CDR1 SGHTA, CDR2 FQGNSA. The CDR3: CASRRGLAGGVDEQFF. The CDR3 bases are TGTGCCAGCAGACGCGGACTAGCGGGAGGAGTCGATGAGCAGTTCTTC.

This sequence joins TRBV29-1 and TRBJ1-2; 9 nucleotides align to TRBD1. Germline V lookup: CDR1 SQVTM, CDR2 ANQGSEA. The CDR3 extends over 13 amino acids. Unmatched junction bases numbered 7, after V lost 4 bases and J lost 7 bases. As DNA, the CDR3 is TGCAGCGTTGCCGACAGGGGGATAGGTGGCTACACCTTC. This translates into CSVADRGIGGYTF.

This rearrangement joins TRBV7-8 to TRBJ2-3, with D perhaps TRBD1 (5 bases). This CDR3 has 16 amino acids. In germline, CDR1 is SGHVS, CDR2 FQNEAQ. V shed 4 bases and J shed 2 bases, with 16 bases lying between them. CDR3: CASSSPSGPDTDTQYF. The CDR3 DNA sequence: TGTGCCAGCAGCTCCCCCTCAGGGCCCGACACAGATACGCAGTATTTT.

V gene TRBV28 combines with J gene TRBJ2-7; D may be TRBD1 or TRBD2 (5 bases each). V lost 1 base to trimming and J lost 0 bases, with 7 bases between them. The V gene's germline CDR1 is MDHEN and CDR2 SYDVKM. The CDR3 spans 14 residues. The CDR3 protein is CASSLSRGSYEQYF. The DNA of the CDR3 is TGTGCCAGCAGTTTATCGAGGGGCTCCTACGAGCAGTACTTC.

J is TRBJ2-2 and V is TRBV27; D uncertain. This CDR3 region has 16 residues. V lost 5 bases to trimming and J lost 0 bases, with 13 bases between them. Germline V CDR1 and CDR2: MNHEY, SMNVEV (reference sequence). CDR3 region: CASSPYGVSNTGELFF. CDR3 nucleotide sequence: TGTGCCAGCAGTCCCTATGGGGTTTCGAACACCGGGGAGCTGTTTTTT.

The genes are TRBV27 and TRBJ2-5; D might be TRBD1 or TRBD2, each matching 5 bases. Trimming pared 4 bases from V and 5 bases from J, leaving 14 bases between. Germline values: CDR1 MNHEY, CDR2 SMNVEV (reference sequence). The CDR3 runs 14 residues. For the CDR3, the DNA is TGTGCCAGCAGTTACACCGGGGCCGGCGAGACCCAGTACTTC. Protein sequence: CASSYTGAGETQYF.

In its sample, this clone was seen a few times. The V gene is TRBV9, the J gene TRBJ2-2; D ambiguous. The germline V and J ends were trimmed by 0 bases and 0 bases, with 9 bases remaining between them. CDR1 and CDR2 (germline): SGDLS, YYNGEE. This CDR3 has 16 amino acids. The CDR3 loop reads CASSVERYANTGELFF. CDR3 sequence (DNA): TGTGCCAGCAGCGTAGAGAGGTATGCGAACACCGGGGAGCTGTTTTTT.

This clone showed up just once. The chain employs TRBV5-8 and TRBJ2-7, with D tentatively TRBD2 (6 bases). In germline, CDR1 is SGHTS, CDR2 YDEGEE. V shed 4 bases and J shed 4 bases, with 18 bases lying between them. The CDR3 contains 15 residues. The CDR3 sequence: CASSPGTRKVYEQYF. The CDR3 DNA is TGTGCCAGCAGCCCCGGGACTCGGAAGGTATACGAGCAGTACTTC.

The rearrangement links TRBV5-1 to TRBJ1-4; possibly TRBD1 for D (5 bases). The V gene's germline CDR1 is SGHRS and CDR2 YFSETQ. V was trimmed by 4 bases and J by 0 bases, leaving 19 bases between them. This CDR3 spans 18 amino acids. CDR3 loop: CASSPGADLLPTNEKLFF. Here the CDR3 DNA reads TGCGCCAGCAGCCCCGGGGCCGATCTACTACCAACTAATGAAAAACTGTTTTTT. Combining the CDR3 with reference TRBV5-1 and TRBJ1-4 gives the whole variable domain KAGVTQTPRYLIKTRGQQVTLSCSPISGHRSVSWYQQTPGQGLQFLFEYFSETQRNKGNFPGRFSGRQFSNSRSEMNVSTLELGDSALYLCASSPGADLLPTNEKLFFGSGTQLSVL.

This chain joins TRBV25-1 and TRBJ1-4; D uncertain. Trimming removed 7 bases from V and 6 bases from J, with 6 bases in between. CDR1 and CDR2 from the germline V gene are MGHDK and SYGVNS. The CDR3 is made up of 11 amino acids. The CDR3 loop is CASNSDEKLFF. The CDR3 DNA reads TGTGCCAGCAACTCAGATGAAAAACTGTTTTTT.

This clone turned up a few times. The chain combines TRBV7-9 with TRBJ2-7; 12 bases line up with TRBD2. The length of the CDR3 is 15 residues. Germline lookup yields CDR1 SEHNR and CDR2 FQNEAQ (reference sequence). The V segment lost 4 bases and the J segment 3 bases; nucleotides outside the gene matches: 4. CDR3 sequence: CASSSTTSGSYEQYF. DNA for the CDR3: TGTGCCAGCAGCTCCACGACTAGCGGGAGCTACGAGCAGTACTTC.

V and J are TRBV29-1 and TRBJ2-1, with D possibly matching TRBD1 (5 bases). Looked up from germline, CDR1 is SQVTM and CDR2 is ANQGSEA. V lost 4 bases, J lost 7 bases, and 14 bases lay in between. The CDR3 sequence is 13 residues long. CDR3 sequence reads: CSVVGAGWNEQFF. As DNA, the CDR3 is TGCAGCGTTGTAGGGGCAGGTTGGAATGAGCAGTTCTTC.

The V gene is TRBV4-1, the J gene TRBJ2-1, with 7 bases that match TRBD2. Germline assignment: CDR1 MGHRA and CDR2 YSYEKL. The CDR3 has 15 amino acids. The J segment lost 9 bases and the V segment lost 0 bases, leaving 8 bases of the junction unmatched. The chain's CDR3 is CASSQDRGRGGEQFF. As DNA, the CDR3 is TGCGCCAGCAGCCAAGATAGAGGGAGGGGTGGTGAGCAGTTCTTC.

The chain has TRBV29-1 and TRBJ2-1; 9 nucleotides agree with TRBD2. The CDR3 spans 15 residues. Germline CDR1 SQVTM, CDR2 ANQGSEA. V shed 7 bases, J shed 0 bases, and the junction held 7 bases outside the gene matches. CDR3 sequence reads: CSAYILAGSYNEQFF. DNA of the CDR3: TGCAGCGCCTACATACTAGCGGGCTCCTACAATGAGCAGTTCTTC.

V and J are TRBV28 and TRBJ1-5, with D possibly being TRBD1 (5 bases). Germline CDR1 and CDR2: MDHEN and SYDVKM. The CDR3 has 15 residues. Trimming stripped 7 bases from V and 4 bases from J, with 17 bases between. This CDR3 is CASIGPGTPNQPQHF. DNA for the CDR3: TGTGCCAGCATCGGGCCCGGGACTCCAAATCAGCCCCAGCATTTT.

This chain links TRBV9 with TRBJ2-7; a weak D match, TRBD2 (5 bases). CDR3 length: 13 amino acids. The germline V and J ends were trimmed by 3 bases and 5 bases, with 12 bases remaining between them. Germline-derived CDR1 and CDR2 are SGDLS and YYNGEE. In DNA form, the CDR3 reads TGTGCCAGCAGCGCTAACTTCGGGGACGAGCAGTACTTC. Translating gives CASSANFGDEQYF.

The table lists this clone with a few counts. This chain joins TRBV29-1 and TRBJ2-1; possibly TRBD1 for D (6 bases). There are 14 residues in the CDR3. From germline, CDR1 is SQVTM and CDR2 ANQGSEA. The V gene lost 7 bases and the J gene lost 7 bases, with 20 bases spanning the gap. Here the CDR3 reads CSAPGRDKGNEQFF. The CDR3 DNA is TGCAGCGCCCCGGGTCGGGACAAGGGAAATGAGCAGTTCTTC.

J is TRBJ2-4 and V is TRBV27, with 7 bases lining up with TRBD1. The CDR3 runs to 13 residues. V lost 2 bases to trimming and J lost 15 bases; unmatched junction nucleotides: 10. In germline, CDR1 is MNHEY, CDR2 SMNVEV (reference sequence). The CDR3 DNA follows: TGTGCCAGCAGTTTACGACAGGGAGACATCGGGTACTTC. Translation: CASSLRQGDIGYF.

V and J are TRBV30 and TRBJ2-3, with 12 bases matching TRBD1. The CDR3 has 16 amino acids. With 2 bases clipped from V and 6 bases from J, the junction kept 9 bases outside the gene matches. CDR1 is GTSNPN, CDR2 SVGIG, per germline (reference sequence). CDR3 protein: CAWSIGTGGRGDTQYF. In DNA, the CDR3 is TGTGCCTGGAGTATCGGGACAGGGGGCAGGGGGGATACGCAGTATTTT.

This chain connects TRBV6-5 to TRBJ2-1, with D unclear. CDR3 size: 16 residues. Germline CDR1 reads MNHEY; CDR2 reads SVGAGI. The ends were cut back, 0 bases at V and 8 bases at J, with 17 bases in the middle. CDR3 sequence: CASSYSYPMGIDEQFF. The CDR3 DNA reads as TGTGCCAGCAGTTACTCGTATCCAATGGGCATCGATGAGCAGTTCTTC.

V and J are TRBV13 and TRBJ2-2; D is perhaps TRBD1 (5 bases). Germline V lookup: CDR1 PRHDT, CDR2 FYEKMQ (reference sequence). CDR3 length: 13 amino acids. Trimming stripped 2 bases from V and 5 bases from J, with 6 bases between. CDR3 amino acids: CASSLQGTGELFF. For the CDR3, the DNA is TGTGCCAGCAGCTTACAGGGAACCGGGGAGCTGTTTTTT.

Here the CDR3 reads CASSLWPGSYEQYF. The CDR3 nucleotides read TGTGCCAGCAGCTTATGGCCCGGCTCCTACGAGCAGTACTTC. The chain uses TRBV7-7 and TRBJ2-7; unclear D gene. The V and J ends lost 2 bases and 0 bases respectively, with 8 bases between them. CDR1 is SSHAT and CDR2 is FNYEAQ in the germline V gene (reference sequence). There are 14 residues in the CDR3.

The chain has TRBV29-1 and TRBJ2-1, with 8 bases fitting TRBD1. This CDR3 has 12 amino acids. After removal of 7 bases from V and 10 bases from J, the junction contained 9 bases not matched to a gene. CDR1 and CDR2 from the germline V gene are SQVTM and ANQGSEA. This CDR3 is CSGQGLTTEQFF. CDR3 DNA sequence: TGCAGCGGACAGGGGTTAACTACCGAGCAGTTCTTC.

This chain joins TRBV7-8 and TRBJ2-7; the D is unclear. The CDR3 covers 12 residues. V lost 4 bases, J lost 3 bases, and 7 bases lay in between. The germline gives CDR1 SGHVS, CDR2 FQNEAQ. As DNA, the CDR3 is TGTGCCAGCAGCTCCACAGTCTACGAGCAGTACTTC. Protein product: CASSSTVYEQYF.